This T cell receptor (beta chain) was profiled in a study of blood T cell repertoires in COVID-19. Study-wide background: Material from acute and convalescent COVID-19 was sourced from the United States, Italy and Spain. Sample material is recorded as cDNA or gDNA derived from T cells, B-cell-depleted T cells, or PBMCs.

In the study's own analysis: Reference gene primer amplification in the assay estimated nucleated cell counts. Profiling relied on immunoSEQ multiplex PCR, and the TCRdb table lists in-frame clones only, not all of them. V, J and clone size were drawn from that table, and D and trimming were deduced from the DNA. The table shows fewer than 150,000 clones, with about 78% occurring only once. The CDR3 loop spans 15 amino acids. Trimming pared 5 bases from V and 5 bases from J, leaving 13 bases between. Germline CDR1 and CDR2: SGHTA and FQGNSA. This TCR came from a man in his 60s who had recovered from COVID-19. The V and J genes are TRBV7-2 and TRBJ1-6; the D is unclear. Input material: peripheral blood. Written as DNA, the CDR3 is TGTGCCAGCAGCCCAGTGGCAGGAAATAATTCACCCCTCCACTTT. Its protein is CASSPVAGNNSPLHF.